This T cell receptor (beta chain) was sequenced for a study of cytomegalovirus exposure and HLA in healthy donors. Study-level background: Of all 400 or so donors who were genotyped, roughly 83% belonged to the Caucasian-associated ancestry cluster. Findings and limits, study-wide: A later analysis found most CMV-associated TCR beta chains apparently HLA-restricted. One later analysis reportedly identified an Asian-associated ancestry cluster that showed fewer N-insertions than the approximately 700-donor mean. Later work associated 16,951 TCR beta sequences with HLA alleles at 0.05 false discovery rate.

V was cut by 0 bases and J by 4 bases, with 15 bases left in between. From germline, CDR1 is LGHNA and CDR2 YSLEER. The CDR3 is 16 residues long. The PCR ran on 60 Vbeta and 13 Jbeta primers. Clones were read by immunoSEQ multiplex PCR, and TCRdb kept only the in-frame ones, dropping some. The sample lists roughly 180,000 clones; over 70% were seen once. With regard to this clone: Its antigen is unidentified.

The TCR sequence derives from a boy younger than 10 in good health and CMV-seronegative. This sequence joins TRBV4-3 and TRBJ1-2, with a possible D match to TRBD1 (5 bases). Input material: PBMCs. CDR3 in amino acids: CASSQDEGVGLYGYTF. For the CDR3, the DNA is TGCGCCAGCAGCCAAGATGAAGGGGTGGGTCTCTATGGCTACACCTTC.